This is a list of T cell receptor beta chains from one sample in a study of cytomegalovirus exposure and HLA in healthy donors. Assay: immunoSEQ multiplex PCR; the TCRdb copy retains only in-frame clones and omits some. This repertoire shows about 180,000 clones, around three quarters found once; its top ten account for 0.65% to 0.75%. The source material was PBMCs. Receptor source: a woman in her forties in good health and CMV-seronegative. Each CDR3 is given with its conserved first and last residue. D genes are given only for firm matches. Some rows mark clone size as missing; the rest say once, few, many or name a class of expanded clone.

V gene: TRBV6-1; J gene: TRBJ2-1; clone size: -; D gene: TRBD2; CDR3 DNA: TGTGCCAGCACCTATAGCGGGGGGGTATACAATGAGCAGTTCTTC; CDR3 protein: CASTYSGGVYNEQFF
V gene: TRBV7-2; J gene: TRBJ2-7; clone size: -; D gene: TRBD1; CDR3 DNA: TGTGCCAGCAGCTCAACAGGGGTCTACGAGCAGTACTTC; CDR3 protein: CASSSTGVYEQYF
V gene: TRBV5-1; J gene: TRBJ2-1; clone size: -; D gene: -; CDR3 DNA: TGCGCCAGCAGCTTGGATACGAGCTCCTACAATGAGCAGTTCTTC; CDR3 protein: CASSLDTSSYNEQFF
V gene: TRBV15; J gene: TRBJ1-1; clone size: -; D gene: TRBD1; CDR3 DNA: TGTGCCACCAGCAGAGGACAGGGGCTAGCCAGAGGGTACACTGAAGCTTTCTTT; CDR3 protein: CATSRGQGLARGYTEAFF
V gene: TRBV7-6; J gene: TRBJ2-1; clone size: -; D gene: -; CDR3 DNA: TGTGCCAGCAGCTTAAGGTTTGAGCCGGGGGATGAGCAGTTCTTC; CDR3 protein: CASSLRFEPGDEQFF
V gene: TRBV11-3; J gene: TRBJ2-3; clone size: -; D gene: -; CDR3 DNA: TGTGCCAGCAGCTTACTCCAGCGCCCAGATACGCAGTATTTT; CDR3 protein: CASSLLQRPDTQYF
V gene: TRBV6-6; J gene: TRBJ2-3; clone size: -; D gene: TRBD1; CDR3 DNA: TGTGCCAGCACTCCCCCCGGGACAGCTATCACAGATACGCAGTATTTT; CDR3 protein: CASTPPGTAITDTQYF
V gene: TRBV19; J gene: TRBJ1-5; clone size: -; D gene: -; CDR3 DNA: TGTGCCAGTAGTATACCCCGCCGACAGGACAATCAGCCCCAGCATTTT; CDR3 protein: CASSIPRRQDNQPQHF
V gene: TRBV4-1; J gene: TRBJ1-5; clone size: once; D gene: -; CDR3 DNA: TGCGCCAGCAGCCATGGAAGGGGGAATCAGCCCCAGCATTTT; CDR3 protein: CASSHGRGNQPQHF
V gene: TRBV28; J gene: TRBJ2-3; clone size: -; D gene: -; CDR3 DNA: TGTGCCAGCAGTTCTCCAATAGGGGCTAGCACAGATACGCAGTATTTT; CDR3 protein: CASSSPIGASTDTQYF
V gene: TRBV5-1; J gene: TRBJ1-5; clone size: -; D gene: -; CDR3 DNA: TGCGCCAGCAGCCCCGGTGGCGGGGTAGAAAATCAGCCCCAGCATTTT; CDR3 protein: CASSPGGGVENQPQHF
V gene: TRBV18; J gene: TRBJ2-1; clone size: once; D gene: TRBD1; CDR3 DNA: TGTGCCAGCTCACTACTACGACAGGGGGTGACAAATGAGCAGTTCTTC; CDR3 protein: CASSLLRQGVTNEQFF
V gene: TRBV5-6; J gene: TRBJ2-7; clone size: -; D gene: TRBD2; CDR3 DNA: TGTGCCAGCAGTTATCTCCAGCGGGGGGAGCAGTACTTC; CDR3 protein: CASSYLQRGEQYF
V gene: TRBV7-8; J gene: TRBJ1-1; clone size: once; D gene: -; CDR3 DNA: TGTGCCAGCAGCCGAAGCGCGGGGTTGAACACTGAAGCTTTCTTT; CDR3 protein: CASSRSAGLNTEAFF